The next 29 T cell receptor beta chains were all read from a single sample in a study of molecular identifiers for immune sequencing clone quantification. TCRdb fed the PCR reads into MiXCR, producing one record per CDR3 protein. The sample holds about 500,000 distinct CDR3 sequences, less than 30% seen once. Material: naive CD8+ T cells from blood, with Jurkat cell RNA spiked in. The subset here: FACS-sorted CD8+CD4-CCR7+CD45RA+ naive T cells. These receptor sequences come from a human donor in good health. Some libraries in this study had Jurkat cell RNA spiked in.

With regard to this clonotype: The conserved phenylalanine or tryptophan normally closing the CDR3 is absent here, so this likely arose from a read error. The chain recombines TRBV24-1 with TRBJ2-1, with no clear D. The V gene lost 0 bases and the J gene lost 7 bases, with 6 bases spanning the gap. There are 13 residues in the CDR3. Germline values: CDR1 KGHDR, CDR2 SFDVKD. The CDR3: CATSDLLRNEQFL. The CDR3 bases are TGTGCCACCAGTGATTTGCTCCGGAATGAGCAGTTCCTC.

The chain joins TRBV27 to TRBJ2-3, with 10 nucleotides matching TRBD1. The V gene end was trimmed by 4 bases and the J gene end by 5 bases; junction bases not matched to a gene: 9. Germline V gives CDR1 MNHEY, CDR2 SMNVEV (reference sequence). CDR3 size: 16 residues. The chain's CDR3 is CASSSPATGGRDTQYF. CDR3 nucleotide sequence: TGTGCCAGCAGTTCACCGGCGACAGGGGGCAGAGATACGCAGTATTTT.

V is TRBV13 and J is TRBJ1-1; possibly TRBD1 for D (5 bases). V was shortened by 1 base and J by 4 bases, with 16 bases between the two germline ends. The CDR3 has 16 amino acids. Germline V gene sequence: CDR1 PRHDT, CDR2 FYEKMQ (reference sequence). CDR3 nucleotide sequence: TGTGCCAGCAGCTTAGAAGGGGTATCGGGAGGCACTGAAGCTTTCTTT. The encoded protein is CASSLEGVSGGTEAFF.

To note about this clonotype: This could be a read error, since a much larger clone is one nucleotide away. The chain uses TRBV15 and TRBJ2-1; D is ambiguous. The germline CDR1 and CDR2 sequences are LNHNV and YYDKDF (reference sequence). CDR3 size: 15 residues. The CDR3 is CATNRVSSSDGEQFF. CDR3 bases: TGTGCCACCAACAGAGTTTCATCCTCAGACGGTGAGCAGTTCTTC.

This clonotype was detected a few times. The V gene is TRBV24-1, the J gene TRBJ2-5; perhaps TRBD1 as D (5 bases). Germline lookup yields CDR1 KGHDR and CDR2 SFDVKD. The V end lost 9 bases, the J end lost 2 bases, and 15 bases lay between the germline ends. This CDR3 region has 14 residues. In DNA form, the CDR3 reads TGTGCCACCGTGGAAGGGGCCGGTCAAGAGACCCAGTACTTC. Translation: CATVEGAGQETQYF.

V usage is TRBV4-2 and J usage is TRBJ2-7, with D hard to call. Trimming removed 1 base at V and 4 bases at J, with 5 bases between. Germline values: CDR1 LGHNA, CDR2 YNFKEQ. The CDR3 is 12 residues long. This CDR3 reads CASSQGLYEQYF. Written as DNA, the CDR3 is TGTGCCAGCAGCCAAGGTTTGTACGAGCAGTACTTC.

In its sample, this clonotype was seen a few times. The chain is built from TRBV11-2 and TRBJ1-5, with no clear D. Trimming pared 5 bases from V and 4 bases from J, leaving 12 bases between. This CDR3 is built from 14 residues. From germline, CDR1 is SGHAT and CDR2 FQNNGV. DNA of the CDR3: TGTGCCAGCAGCGAGGTCCCAACTAATCAGCCCCAGCATTTT. Its protein is CASSEVPTNQPQHF.

Notes on this clonotype: Compared with germline, one end of the junction differs, possibly owing to a read error. V is TRBV19 and J is TRBJ2-1; 12 bases agree with TRBD2. The germline CDR1 and CDR2 sequences are LNHDA and SQIVND (reference sequence). The CDR3 is 17 amino acids. CDR3 sequence (DNA): TGTGCCAGTAGTATAGTATTAGGGACTAGCGGGTACAATGAGCAGTCCTTC. Protein sequence: CASSIVLGTSGYNEQSF. Variable domain in full (rest from reference TRBV19 and TRBJ2-1): DGGITQSPKYLFRKEGQNVTLSCEQNLNHDAMYWYRQDPGQGLRLIYYSQIVNDFQKGDIAEGYSVSREKKESFPLTVTSAQKNPTAFYLCASSIVLGTSGYNEQSFGPGTRLTVL.

The V gene is TRBV27, the J gene TRBJ2-2; D not certain. In germline, CDR1 is MNHEY, CDR2 SMNVEV (reference sequence). The CDR3 is 12 amino acids. Trimming left V 6 bases short and J 4 bases short, with 6 bases between. CDR3: CASRHPTGELFF. CDR3 sequence (DNA): TGTGCCAGCAGACACCCCACCGGGGAGCTGTTTTTT.

The V and J genes are TRBV7-6 and TRBJ2-3, with TRBD2 identical over 8 bases. This CDR3 region has 14 residues. Germline assignment: CDR1 SGHVS and CDR2 FNYEAQ. With V trimmed by 8 bases and J by 8 bases, 12 bases remained unmatched. The DNA for the CDR3 is TGTGCCAGCGGCACGGCGGGAGGCCCAGGTACGCAGTATTTT. It codes for CASGTAGGPGTQYF.

This clonotype was observed a few times. V usage is TRBV11-2 and J usage is TRBJ2-5, with 10 bases identical to TRBD1. Germline V CDR1 and CDR2: SGHAT, FQNNGV. The CDR3 length is 15 residues. Trimming took 2 bases from V and 2 from J; bases not matched to a gene: 2. CDR3 nucleotides: TGTGCCAGCAGCTTAAAGGGACAGGGGCAAGAGACCCAGTACTTC. As protein: CASSLKGQGQETQYF. Full variable domain (missing parts from reference TRBV11-2 and TRBJ2-5): EAGVAQSPRYKIIEKRQSVAFWCNPISGHATLYWYQQILGQGPKLLIQFQNNGVVDDSQLPKDRFSAERLKGVDSTLKIQPAKLEDSAVYLCASSLKGQGQETQYFGPGTRLLVL.

This clonotype has ten or more counts. The gene calls are TRBV20-1 and TRBJ1-1; D is perhaps TRBD1 (6 bases). Germline CDR1 DFQATT, CDR2 SNEGSKA (reference sequence). Trimming stripped 7 bases from V and 1 base from J, with 13 bases between. This CDR3 contains 13 residues. Written as DNA, the CDR3 is TGCAGTGGGGTCCGGACAGCGAACACTGAAGCTTTCTTT. As protein: CSGVRTANTEAFF.

Turning to this clonotype: Compared with germline, one end of the junction differs, possibly owing to a read error. The chain has TRBV7-6 and TRBJ2-7, with 7 bases lining up with TRBD1. The germline CDR1 and CDR2 sequences are SGHVS and FNYEAQ. CDR3 length: 14 residues. The CDR3 region is CASSSGQSYPKQYF. In nucleotides, the CDR3 is TGTGCCAGCAGCTCGGGACAGAGTTATCCCAAGCAATACTTC.

This clonotype was recorded a few times. The chain links TRBV12-3 or TRBV12-4 to TRBJ1-1; tentatively, D is TRBD1 (5 bases). The CDR3 runs 15 residues. V was cut by 6 bases and J by 0 bases, with 14 bases left in between. The DNA of the CDR3 is TGTGCCAGCAGGGGAGGCGGGGGGATGAACACTGAAGCTTTCTTT. Protein sequence: CASRGGGGMNTEAFF.

This clonotype was found many times. CDR3 residues: CASSLMQGWETQYF. The CDR3 DNA is TGCGCCAGCAGTTTGATGCAGGGTTGGGAGACCCAGTACTTC. This chain joins TRBV5-1 and TRBJ2-5, with D tentatively TRBD1 (5 bases). CDR1 is SGHRS and CDR2 is YFSETQ in the germline V gene. The V gene lost 5 bases and the J gene lost 5 bases, with 16 bases spanning the gap. The CDR3 has 14 amino acids.

This clonotype was counted a few times. V and J are TRBV6-5 and TRBJ1-2; D is perhaps TRBD1 (5 bases). The CDR3 sequence is 14 residues long. The ends were cut back, 4 bases at V and 4 bases at J, with 13 bases in the middle. Germline lookup yields CDR1 MNHEY and CDR2 SVGAGI. Here the CDR3 reads CASSFTGLSYGYTF. For the CDR3, the DNA is TGTGCCAGCAGTTTTACAGGATTATCCTATGGCTACACCTTC.

This clonotype was found many times. This chain links TRBV5-5 with TRBJ2-3, with 9 bases identical to TRBD2. CDR1 SGHKS and CDR2 YYEKEE come from the germline V gene (reference sequence). Unmatched junction bases numbered 11, after V lost 0 bases and J lost 3 bases. The CDR3 is 18 amino acids. The CDR3 is CASSLVLSGGRRTDTQYF. CDR3 in DNA: TGTGCCAGCAGCTTGGTTCTAAGCGGGGGGCGTCGTACAGATACGCAGTATTTT.

In this sample, this clonotype turned up a few times. The chain employs TRBV21-1 and TRBJ2-3; the DNA was not used to check the table's D call, TRBD2. TRBV21-1 constitutes a pseudogene. The CDR3 is 16 residues long. Here the CDR3 DNA reads TGTGCCAGCAGCAAAGTCGGACTAGGAGTCCCAGATACGCAGTATTTT. It codes for CASSKVGLGVPDTQYF.

This clonotype was seen repeatedly, ten times or more. This sequence joins TRBV3-1 and TRBJ2-2, with D perhaps given as TRBD1 or TRBD2 (5 bases each). With 8 bases removed from V and 0 bases from J, the gap between germline ends came to 13 bases. The CDR3 runs 15 residues. Germline V lookup: CDR1 LGHDT, CDR2 YNNKEL (reference sequence). The CDR3 sequence: CASAGTDANTGELFF. The CDR3, as DNA: TGTGCCAGCGCCGGGACGGACGCGAACACCGGGGAGCTGTTTTTT.

About this clonotype itself: A clone one base away is much larger, so this may be a read error. The chain is built from TRBV28 and TRBJ1-1, with D uncertain. CDR3 size: 13 residues. The germline V gene encodes CDR1 MDHEN and CDR2 SYDVKM. The CDR3 region is CASSDIMNTQAFF. CDR3 DNA sequence: TGTGCCAGCAGTGACATAATGAACACTCAAGCTTTCTTT.

The rearrangement uses TRBV20-1 and TRBJ2-1; 10 nucleotides agree with TRBD2. J lost 7 bases, V lost 3 bases, and 9 bases had no gene match. CDR1 and CDR2 (germline): DFQATT, SNEGSKA (reference sequence). The CDR3 covers 15 residues. The CDR3 coding sequence is TGCAGTGCTAGCGGACTAGCGGTATCCGCGAATGAGCAGTTCTTC. This translates into CSASGLAVSANEQFF.

The chain combines TRBV20-1 with TRBJ2-2; maybe TRBD2 (6 bases). V was shortened by 1 base and J by 0 bases, with 9 bases between the two germline ends. From germline, CDR1 is DFQATT and CDR2 SNEGSKA (reference sequence). This CDR3 comprises 15 residues. The CDR3 DNA reads TGCAGTGCTAGAGTAGCGGAAACGAACACCGGGGAGCTGTTTTTT. It codes for CSARVAETNTGELFF.

This clonotype has only a few counts. V usage is TRBV27 and J usage is TRBJ1-1; D is uncertain. From germline, CDR1 is MNHEY and CDR2 SMNVEV (reference sequence). With 7 bases removed from V and 7 bases from J, the gap between germline ends came to 16 bases. This CDR3 is 13 amino acids long. The CDR3 reads CASKGRATLEAFF. DNA for the CDR3: TGTGCCAGCAAGGGCCGGGCCACGCTTGAAGCTTTCTTT.

The rearrangement links TRBV4-3 to TRBJ2-1; D uncertain. The ends were cut back, 0 bases at V and 3 bases at J, with 15 bases in the middle. The germline CDR1 and CDR2 sequences are LGHNA and YSLEER. The CDR3 loop spans 17 amino acids. The CDR3 reads CASSQDGLGASYNEQFF. The CDR3 nucleotides are TGCGCCAGCAGCCAAGATGGCTTGGGCGCCAGCTACAATGAGCAGTTCTTC.

This CDR3 reads CASSIQGSSYEQYF. Here the CDR3 DNA reads TGTGCCAGTAGTATCCAGGGGAGCTCCTACGAGCAGTACTTC. The chain has TRBV19 and TRBJ2-7; TRBD1 is a possible D gene (6 bases). V was pared by 3 bases and J by 0 bases, with 9 bases between. Germline loops: CDR1 LNHDA, CDR2 SQIVND (reference sequence). CDR3 size: 14 residues.

The rearrangement joins TRBV19 to TRBJ2-3; 8 positions match TRBD2. The CDR3 is made up of 17 amino acids. V shed 1 base and J 4 bases; nucleotides not matched to a gene: 10. Germline assignment: CDR1 LNHDA and CDR2 SQIVND (reference sequence). Here the CDR3 reads CASSIGGTRSLPDTQYF. In nucleotides, the CDR3 is TGTGCCAGTAGTATAGGAGGGACTAGAAGTTTACCAGATACGCAGTATTTT.

This chain uses TRBV19 with TRBJ2-2; TRBD2 might be the D (7 bases). V was clipped by 0 bases and J by 4 bases, with 24 bases between them. The CDR3 has 20 residues. CDR1 LNHDA and CDR2 SQIVND come from the germline V gene (reference sequence). This chain's CDR3 is CASSIDHGRGQAGLTGELFF. The CDR3 coding sequence is TGTGCCAGTAGTATAGATCATGGGCGGGGACAAGCGGGGCTCACCGGGGAGCTGTTTTTT.

V and J are TRBV7-6 and TRBJ2-3; 8 bases map to TRBD2. The CDR3 is 16 amino acids. The ends lost 1 base at V and 0 bases at J; junction bases unmatched: 3. CDR1 and CDR2 from the germline V gene are SGHVS and FNYEAQ. In DNA, the CDR3 is TGTGCCAGCAGCTTAGGTGTAGCGGGAAGCACAGATACGCAGTATTTT. The encoded protein is CASSLGVAGSTDTQYF.

The rearrangement uses TRBV18 and TRBJ2-3; D is uncertain. V was cut by 2 bases and J by 4 bases, with 22 bases left in between. The CDR3 loop spans 18 amino acids. CDR1 and CDR2 from the germline V gene are KGHSH and LQKENI. This CDR3 is CASSPERPTHGGPDTQYF. In DNA, the CDR3 is TGTGCCAGCTCACCAGAAAGACCAACTCATGGTGGTCCAGATACGCAGTATTTT.